This entry describes one T cell receptor (beta chain). This CDR3 is built from 16 residues. Trimming removed 2 bases from V and 1 base from J, with 12 bases in between. From germline, CDR1 is MNHEY and CDR2 SMNVEV (reference sequence). Clones were sequenced by immunoSEQ multiplex PCR, and TCRdb holds only the in-frame ones, with some missing. The sample records about 52,000 clones, 85% to 95% being singletons. The sample originates from a study of T cells after posttransplantation cyclophosphamide. Sequencing was performed on PBMCs. The chain joins TRBV27 to TRBJ2-1, with a possible D match to TRBD1 (5 bases). This TCR was recovered from a woman in her twenties or thirties in good health and a related stem cell transplant donor. CDR3 DNA sequence: TGTGCCAGCAGTTTAGAGGCAGGGTGGTCCTACAATGAGCAGTTCTTC. The encoded protein is CASSLEAGWSYNEQFF.